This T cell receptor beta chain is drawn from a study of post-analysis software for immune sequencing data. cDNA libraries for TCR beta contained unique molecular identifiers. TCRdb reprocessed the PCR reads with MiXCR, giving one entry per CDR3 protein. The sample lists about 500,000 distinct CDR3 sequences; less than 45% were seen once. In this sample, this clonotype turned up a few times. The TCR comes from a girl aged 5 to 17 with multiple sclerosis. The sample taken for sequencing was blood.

This CDR3 is CAISETSGRAYEQYF. The DNA for the CDR3 is TGTGCCATCAGTGAGACTAGCGGGAGGGCCTACGAGCAGTACTTC. The chain employs TRBV10-3 and TRBJ2-7; 13 nucleotides align to TRBD2. V lost 2 bases, J lost 2 bases, and 0 bases stayed unmatched. CDR1 ENHRY and CDR2 SYGVKD come from the germline V gene. This CDR3 is 15 amino acids long.